Here is one T cell receptor beta chain with its context. The data are from a study of cytomegalovirus exposure and HLA in healthy donors. The study ran its PCR with 60 Vbeta and 13 Jbeta primers. Libraries were prepared by immunoSEQ multiplex PCR; TCRdb keeps only in-frame clonotypes and omits some of them. This table has about 120,000 clones, roughly 80% appearing once. The V gene's germline CDR1 is SGHRS and CDR2 YFSETQ. V gave up 4 bases and J gave up 6 bases, with 14 bases separating them. This CDR3 has 14 residues. The material sequenced was PBMCs. The V and J genes are TRBV5-1 and TRBJ2-1, with a tentative D call TRBD2 (6 bases). This sequence originates from a woman aged 40 to 50 in good health and CMV-seropositive. The CDR3: CASSVQTSSNEQFF. CDR3 sequence (DNA): TGCGCCAGCAGCGTCCAAACTAGCAGCAATGAGCAGTTCTTC.